This TCR beta chain was recorded in a study of blood T cell repertoires in COVID-19. For the study at large: There were acute and convalescent COVID-19 samples, and they came from the United States, Italy and Spain. T cells, B-cell-depleted T cells, or PBMCs provided the cDNA or gDNA that served as material.

V lost 5 bases, J lost 2 bases, and 7 bases stayed unmatched. Germline assignment: CDR1 MDHEN and CDR2 SYDVKM. This CDR3 contains 15 residues. Enrolment of Seattle patients took place during active infection, and they were followed longitudinally. Produced via immunoSEQ multiplex PCR; TCRdb's table is partial and in-frame only. The sample records fewer than 250,000 clones, 82% being singletons. The chain couples TRBV28 to TRBJ2-3; 7 bases match TRBD1. The TCR originated in a woman aged 60 to 75 with COVID-19, enrolled during active disease. Sequencing input: peripheral blood. Written as DNA, the CDR3 is TGTGCCAGCAGTCTCGCCGGGACAGACACAGATACGCAGTATTTT. Protein product: CASSLAGTDTDTQYF. The whole variable domain, remainder taken from reference TRBV28 and TRBJ2-3, is DVKVTQSSRYLVKRTGEKVFLECVQDMDHENMFWYRQDPGLGLRLIYFSYDVKMKEKGDIPEGYSVSREKKERFSLILESASTNQTSMYLCASSLAGTDTDTQYFGPGTRLTVL.